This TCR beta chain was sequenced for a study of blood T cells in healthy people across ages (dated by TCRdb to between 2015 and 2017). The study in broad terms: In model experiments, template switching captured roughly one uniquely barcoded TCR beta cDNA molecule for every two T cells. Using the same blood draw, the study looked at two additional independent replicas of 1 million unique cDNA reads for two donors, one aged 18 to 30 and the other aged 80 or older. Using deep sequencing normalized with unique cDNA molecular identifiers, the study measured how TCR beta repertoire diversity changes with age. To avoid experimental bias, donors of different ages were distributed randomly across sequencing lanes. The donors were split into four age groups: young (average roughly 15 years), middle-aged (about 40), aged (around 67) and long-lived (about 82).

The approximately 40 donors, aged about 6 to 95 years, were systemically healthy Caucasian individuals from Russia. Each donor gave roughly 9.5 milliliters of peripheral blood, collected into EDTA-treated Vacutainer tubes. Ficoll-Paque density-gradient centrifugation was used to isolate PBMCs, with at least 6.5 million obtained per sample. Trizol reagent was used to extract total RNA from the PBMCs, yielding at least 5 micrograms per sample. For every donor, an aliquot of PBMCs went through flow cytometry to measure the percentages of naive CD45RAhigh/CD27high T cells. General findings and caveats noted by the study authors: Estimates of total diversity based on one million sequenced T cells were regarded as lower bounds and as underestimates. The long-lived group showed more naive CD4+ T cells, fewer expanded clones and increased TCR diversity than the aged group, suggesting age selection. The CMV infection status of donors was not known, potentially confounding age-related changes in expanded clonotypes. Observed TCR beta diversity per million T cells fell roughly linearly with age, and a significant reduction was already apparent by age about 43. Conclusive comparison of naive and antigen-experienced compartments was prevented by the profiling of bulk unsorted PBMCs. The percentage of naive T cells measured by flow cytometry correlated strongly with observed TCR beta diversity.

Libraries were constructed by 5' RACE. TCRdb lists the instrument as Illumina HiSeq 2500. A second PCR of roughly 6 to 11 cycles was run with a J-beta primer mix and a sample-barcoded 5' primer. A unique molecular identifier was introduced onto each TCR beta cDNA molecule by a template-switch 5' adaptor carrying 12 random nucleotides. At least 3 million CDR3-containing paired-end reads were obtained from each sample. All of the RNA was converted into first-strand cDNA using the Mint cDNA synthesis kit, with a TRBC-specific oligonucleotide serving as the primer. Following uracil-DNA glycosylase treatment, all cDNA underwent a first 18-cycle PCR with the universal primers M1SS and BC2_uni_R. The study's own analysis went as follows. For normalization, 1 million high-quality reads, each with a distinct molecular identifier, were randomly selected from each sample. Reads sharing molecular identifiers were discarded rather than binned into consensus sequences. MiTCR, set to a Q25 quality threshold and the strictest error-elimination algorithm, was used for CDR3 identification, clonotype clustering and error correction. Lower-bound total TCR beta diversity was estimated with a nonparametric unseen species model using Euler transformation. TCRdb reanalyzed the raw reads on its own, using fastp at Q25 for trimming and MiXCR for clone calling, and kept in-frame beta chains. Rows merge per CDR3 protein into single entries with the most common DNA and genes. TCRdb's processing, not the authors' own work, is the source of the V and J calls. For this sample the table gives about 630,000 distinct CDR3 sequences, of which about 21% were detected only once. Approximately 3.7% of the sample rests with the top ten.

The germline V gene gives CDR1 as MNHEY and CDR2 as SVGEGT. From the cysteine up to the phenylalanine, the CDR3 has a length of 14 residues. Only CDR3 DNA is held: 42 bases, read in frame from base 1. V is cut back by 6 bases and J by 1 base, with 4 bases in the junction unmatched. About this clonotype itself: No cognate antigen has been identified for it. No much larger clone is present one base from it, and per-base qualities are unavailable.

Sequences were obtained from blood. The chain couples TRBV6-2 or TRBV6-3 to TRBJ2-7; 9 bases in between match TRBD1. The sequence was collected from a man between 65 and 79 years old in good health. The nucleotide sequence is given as TGTGCCAGCAGATACGGGACAGGGTCCTACGAGCAGTACTTC. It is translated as CASRYGTGSYEQYF.